The entry below describes one T cell receptor (beta chain). Antigen unknown. This sample is drawn from a study of T-cell memory formation after mild COVID-19. TCRdb passed the 5' RACE reads through MiXCR, listing each CDR3 protein once. The data show 150,000 to 200,000 distinct CDR3 sequences, roughly 15% seen once. Study-level findings and limits: Later expanders leaned CD4+, whereas clones that contracted between day 15 and 85 were balanced CD4/CD8.

Germline V gene sequence: CDR1 KGHDR, CDR2 SFDVKD. CDR3 size: 13 residues. With 7 bases clipped from V and 5 bases from J, the junction kept 4 bases outside the gene matches. This chain joins TRBV24-1 and TRBJ2-5; 9 nucleotides align to TRBD1. The receptor was derived from an adult woman who had mild COVID-19 (a few samples of this study predate the infection). Cell type and time point are not known. Sample: PBMCs or a T cell subset sorted from them (not recorded which). The CDR3 sequence is CATRQGARETQYF. The CDR3, as DNA: TGTGCCACCAGACAGGGGGCGAGGGAGACCCAGTACTTC.